What follows describes a single T cell receptor beta chain. Its antigen is currently not known. No quality values exist for individual bases; no much larger clone is one base distant. The germline V gene yields MDHEN for CDR1 and SYDVKM for CDR2. Between the V and J ends, shortened by 7 bases and 7 bases respectively, the junction contains 17 bases. Taken from cysteine to phenylalanine, the CDR3 has 14 residues. Just CDR3 DNA is preserved here, 42 bases in frame from base 1. TCRbeta CDR3 regions were amplified from genomic DNA using the immunoSEQ Assay, a bias-controlled multiplex PCR. In the authors' own workflow: Nucleated cell counts per sample were estimated from amplification of reference gene primers within the assay. Sequence reads were collapsed and filtered to measure the absolute abundance of every unique TCRbeta CDR3 rearrangement. For each sample, productive Simpson clonality was calculated by taking the square root of Simpson's diversity index across productive rearrangements. TCRdb took over this immuneACCESS table, retaining in-frame rearrangements with V and J assigned. Such tables are incomplete; in checked studies, under half of the missing clones stem from an unresolved V gene, and the remainder is unexplained. That table supplies the V and J calls and clone size; D and trimming were determined from the DNA. In all, the sample holds around 340,000 clones, and about 88% of those were seen once. Jointly, the top ten make up 1% of the sample.

This entry belongs to a study of blood T cell repertoires in COVID-19 (dated by TCRdb to the early 2020s). About the study as a whole: The collaborator samples originated in the United States, Italy and Spain and spanned the acute and convalescent phases of COVID-19. The prospective study material was composed of cDNA or gDNA derived from T cells, B-cell-depleted T cells, or PBMCs. The dataset comprised deeply sampled blood TCRbeta repertoires from subjects exposed to, actively infected with, or recovered from COVID-19. The repertoires were released in a freely available public database meant as a resource for research on the immune response to SARS-CoV-2. The samples were drawn from the first 160 participants of the ongoing ImmuneRACE study and from under 1,500 subjects provided by 6 global collaborators. Nearly every sample came with metadata listing a de-identified subject ID, COVID-19 status, age in years and sex. HLA class I and class II types, where available, came from metadata supplied by the sample provider rather than from assay-based typing.

In the prospective study, participants were roughly 18 to 90 years old, resided in under 30 geographic areas of the United States, and were enrolled through a virtual design. In the prospective study, participants were assigned to cohorts based on the clinical history participants reported in a screening survey and a study questionnaire. Exposed participants had been in contact with someone with a PCR-confirmed or clinician-diagnosed COVID-19 case within 2 weeks of study entry. Mobile phlebotomists in the prospective study collected whole blood, serum and a nasopharyngeal or oropharyngeal swab from every participant. Participants in the prospective study had the option to provide additional blood draws and questionnaires over a 2-month period. Blood samples from the prospective study were shipped frozen or at room temperature prior to DNA extraction. General study outcomes and caveats: The amount of clinical and demographic metadata varied by source and participant and was provided uncurated.

The source of this sequence is a woman aged 30 to 39 who had been exposed to COVID-19. Sequencing was done on a sample of PBMCs or T cells enriched from blood (not recorded which). Recombination linked TRBV28 to TRBJ1-5; the D gene is perhaps TRBD1, from 6 matching bases. The CDR3 corresponds to CASTRTGFEQPQHF. The DNA reads as follows: TGTGCCAGCACCCGAACAGGGTTCGAGCAGCCCCAGCATTTT.